The T cell receptor beta chain under discussion was sequenced for a study of blood T cell repertoires in COVID-19. The data were produced by immunoSEQ multiplex PCR, yet TCRdb's version contains in-frame clones alone and is incomplete. The table has 84,000 or so clones, around 81% seen once. Trimming at V came to 3 bases and at J to 5 bases, leaving 9 bases not matched to a gene. This CDR3 comprises 17 residues. CDR1 and CDR2 (germline): MGHRA, YSYEKL. This TCR was recovered from a woman in her 70s with active or convalescent COVID-19. Sequencing was carried out using peripheral blood. The chain has TRBV4-1 and TRBJ2-2, with TRBD1 matching over 10 bases. This CDR3 reads CASSQYDRGPGTGELFF. For the CDR3, the DNA is TGCGCCAGCAGCCAGTATGACAGGGGGCCAGGGACCGGGGAGCTGTTTTTT.